Presented here are 15 T cell receptor beta chains from one specimen sequenced in a study of control samples from healthy donors and cancer patients (dated by TCRdb to 2018 to 2020). The protocol used for the library was the immunoSEQ multiplex PCR assay. TCRdb took over this immuneACCESS table, retaining in-frame rearrangements with V and J assigned. Such tables are incomplete; in checked studies, under half of the missing clones stem from an unresolved V gene, and the remainder is unexplained. Counted in this sample were about 74,000 clones; roughly 90% of them appeared once. The ten biggest clones cover around 6% of the sample. The sequenced sample was blood. These receptors all stem from a woman aged 50 to 60 in good health.

Regarding this clone: The sample has other DNA sequences that encode this CDR3 too. The CDR3 nucleotides read TGTGCCAGCAGCTTGCAGAATTATGGCTACACCTTC. It translates to CASSLQNYGYTF. The genes are TRBV5-8 and TRBJ1-2, with no clear D. V lost 1 base and J 5 bases, leaving 6 bases between the germline ends. The CDR3 loop spans 12 amino acids. CDR1 is SGHTS, CDR2 YDEGEE, per germline.

This chain connects TRBV4-2 to TRBJ1-1, with D perhaps TRBD1 (6 bases). Germline assignment: CDR1 LGHNA and CDR2 YNFKEQ. V was trimmed by 4 bases and J by 6 bases, leaving 12 bases between them. The length of the CDR3 is 13 residues. CDR3 bases: TGTGCCAGCAGCCGGACGGGGGCCGCTGAAGCTTTCTTT. Translating gives CASSRTGAAEAFF.

The chain recombines TRBV9 with TRBJ2-7; no definite D call. CDR3 length equals 13 residues. Trimming shortened V by 0 bases and J by 3 bases, and 7 bases separated the two germline ends. The V gene's germline CDR1 is SGDLS and CDR2 YYNGEE. DNA for the CDR3: TGTGCCAGCAGCGTAGATTATGGCTACGAGCAGTACTTC. This translates into CASSVDYGYEQYF.

The V gene is TRBV13, the J gene TRBJ2-5; 7 bases agree with TRBD1. Germline CDR1 and CDR2: PRHDT and FYEKMQ (reference sequence). The CDR3 contains 14 residues. The V segment lost 6 bases and the J segment 4 bases; nucleotides outside the gene matches: 8. CDR3 residues: CASSRDSTRETQYF. The CDR3 DNA sequence: TGTGCCAGCAGTAGGGACAGTACTCGAGAGACCCAGTACTTC.

The V call is TRBV5-8, the J call TRBJ1-2; D remains unclear. The CDR3 runs to 11 residues. The germline V gene encodes CDR1 SGHTS and CDR2 YDEGEE. V shed 7 bases and J shed 8 bases, with 12 bases lying between them. The CDR3 here is CASGDWVGYTF. CDR3 bases: TGTGCCAGCGGAGATTGGGTCGGCTACACCTTC.

V usage is TRBV9 and J usage is TRBJ2-1; D remains ambiguous. Germline V gene sequence: CDR1 SGDLS, CDR2 YYNGEE. Trimming took off 4 bases at V and 2 bases at J, with 13 bases between the two ends. The CDR3 loop spans 15 amino acids. The CDR3 nucleotides read TGTGCCAGCAGCCCCACGAGCTTAGCCTACAATGAGCAGTTCTTC. Translating it yields CASSPTSLAYNEQFF.

The gene calls are TRBV5-4 and TRBJ2-2; TRBD1 might be the D (6 bases). The CDR3 length is 15 residues. The germline V gene encodes CDR1 SGHNT and CDR2 YYREEE (reference sequence). The germline V and J ends were trimmed by 4 bases and 4 bases, with 14 bases remaining between them. The CDR3 loop is CASSGDNRVTGELFF. As DNA, the CDR3 is TGTGCCAGCAGCGGGGATAACAGGGTCACCGGGGAGCTGTTTTTT.

Comment on this clone: The CDR3 does not close with the conserved phenylalanine or tryptophan, likely indicating a read error. It is unclear where the CDR3 begins or ends on the DNA, so no DNA is shown, and the CDR3 is as TCRdb lists it. This CDR3 reads CASSSFPDRKMVFFC. The chain employs TRBV21-1 and TRBJ1-4; the listed D gene, TRBD1, was not tested against the DNA. TRBV21-1 is a pseudogene segment. The CDR3 spans 15 residues, counting both ends.

The CDR3 protein is CASSQDHGTVGGYTF. The CDR3 DNA reads as TGCGCCAGCAGCCAAGATCACGGAACCGTCGGGGGCTACACCTTC. The chain links TRBV4-1 to TRBJ1-2; D unresolved. Germline V gives CDR1 MGHRA, CDR2 YSYEKL. The CDR3 runs 15 residues. V was shortened by 0 bases and J by 8 bases, with 16 bases between the two germline ends.

The CDR3 reads CASLSSRDRSTDTQYF. The CDR3 DNA is TGTGCCAGCCTCTCTTCAAGGGACAGGAGCACAGATACGCAGTATTTT. The J gene is TRBJ2-3, the V gene TRBV28; 8 bases line up with TRBD1. After removal of 8 bases from V and 0 bases from J, the junction contained 10 bases not matched to a gene. CDR3 size: 16 residues. Germline V gene lookup returns CDR1 MDHEN and CDR2 SYDVKM.

The V and J genes are TRBV18 and TRBJ1-5; D remains ambiguous. V was trimmed by 6 bases and J by 5 bases, leaving 11 bases between them. CDR3 length: 13 residues. From germline, CDR1 is KGHSH and CDR2 LQKENI. CDR3 protein: CASSSGVDQPQHF. Written as DNA, the CDR3 is TGTGCCAGCTCTTCCGGAGTAGATCAGCCCCAGCATTTT.

The chain has TRBV27 and TRBJ1-2; D is unresolved. Germline V lookup: CDR1 MNHEY, CDR2 SMNVEV (reference sequence). The V end was cut by 5 bases, the J end by 0 bases, with 7 bases between. This CDR3 comprises 13 residues. The CDR3 DNA reads TGTGCCAGCAGTATTTACCCTAACTATGGCTACACCTTC. Translated: CASSIYPNYGYTF.

The chain uses TRBV30 and TRBJ1-2; no clear D gene. The CDR3 sequence is 15 residues long. Trimming cost V 0 bases and J 0 bases, with 11 bases left between them. The germline V gene has CDR1 GTSNPN and CDR2 SVGIG (reference sequence). For the CDR3, the DNA is TGTGCCTGGAGTGTAGGGCCAGGAGCTAACTATGGCTACACCTTC. It yields the protein CAWSVGPGANYGYTF.

V is TRBV5-4 and J is TRBJ2-1; 7 nucleotides line up with TRBD1. V shed 2 bases and J 4 bases; nucleotides not matched to a gene: 6. Germline values: CDR1 SGHNT, CDR2 YYREEE (reference sequence). The CDR3 runs 15 residues. The CDR3 loop reads CASSFRTGHYNEQFF. CDR3 in DNA: TGTGCCAGCAGCTTTAGGACAGGCCATTACAATGAGCAGTTCTTC.

V usage is TRBV5-1 and J usage is TRBJ2-7, with 7 bases aligning to TRBD2. Germline values: CDR1 SGHRS, CDR2 YFSETQ. The V segment lost 4 bases and the J segment 12 bases; nucleotides outside the gene matches: 16. The CDR3 contains 14 residues. As DNA, the CDR3 is TGCGCCAGCAGCCCTCAATTGGACGCGGGAGTACTGTACTTC. It specifies CASSPQLDAGVLYF.